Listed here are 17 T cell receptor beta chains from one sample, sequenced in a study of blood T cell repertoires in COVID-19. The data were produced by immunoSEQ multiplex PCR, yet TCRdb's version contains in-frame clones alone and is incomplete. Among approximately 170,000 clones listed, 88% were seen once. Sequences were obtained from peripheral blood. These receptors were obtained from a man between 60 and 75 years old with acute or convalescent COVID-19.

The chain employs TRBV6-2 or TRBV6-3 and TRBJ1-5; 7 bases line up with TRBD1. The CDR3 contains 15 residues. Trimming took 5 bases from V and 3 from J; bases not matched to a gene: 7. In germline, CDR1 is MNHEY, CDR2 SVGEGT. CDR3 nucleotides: TGTGCCAGCAGTGACGACAGGGACCTCAATCAGCCCCAGCATTTT. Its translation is CASSDDRDLNQPQHF.

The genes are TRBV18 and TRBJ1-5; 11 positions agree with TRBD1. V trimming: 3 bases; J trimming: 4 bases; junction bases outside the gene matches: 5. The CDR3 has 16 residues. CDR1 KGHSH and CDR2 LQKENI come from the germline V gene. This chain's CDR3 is CASSPPGQGANQPQHF. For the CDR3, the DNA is TGTGCCAGCTCACCCCCAGGACAGGGGGCAAATCAGCCCCAGCATTTT.

CDR3 in DNA: TGTGCCAGCAGCTTAGCGGGCGGGGGGCGTAACGAGCAGTACTTC. This codes for CASSLAGGGRNEQYF. This chain connects TRBV7-2 to TRBJ2-7, with 8 nucleotides matching TRBD2. Per the germline V gene, CDR1 is SGHTA and CDR2 is FQGNSA. CDR3 size: 15 residues. V was pared by 0 bases and J by 5 bases, with 6 bases of the junction left unmatched.

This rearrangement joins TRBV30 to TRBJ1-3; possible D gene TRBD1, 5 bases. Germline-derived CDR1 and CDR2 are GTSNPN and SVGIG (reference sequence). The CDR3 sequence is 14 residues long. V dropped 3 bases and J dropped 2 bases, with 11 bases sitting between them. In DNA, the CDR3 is TGTGCCTGGAGCCGAGGACATGCTGGAAACACCATATATTTT. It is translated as CAWSRGHAGNTIYF.

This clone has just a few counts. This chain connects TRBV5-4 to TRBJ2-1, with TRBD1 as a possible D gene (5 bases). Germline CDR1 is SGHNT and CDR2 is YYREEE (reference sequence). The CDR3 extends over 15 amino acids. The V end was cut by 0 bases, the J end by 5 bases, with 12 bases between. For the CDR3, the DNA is TGTGCCAGCAGCTTGGGACAGATCACTAACAATGAGCAGTTCTTC. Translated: CASSLGQITNNEQFF.

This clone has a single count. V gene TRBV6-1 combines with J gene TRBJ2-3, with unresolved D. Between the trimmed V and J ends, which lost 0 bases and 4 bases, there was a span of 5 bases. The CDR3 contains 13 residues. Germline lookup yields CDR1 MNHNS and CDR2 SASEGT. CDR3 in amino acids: CASSEARSDTQYF. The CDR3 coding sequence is TGTGCCAGCAGTGAAGCGCGCTCAGATACGCAGTATTTT.

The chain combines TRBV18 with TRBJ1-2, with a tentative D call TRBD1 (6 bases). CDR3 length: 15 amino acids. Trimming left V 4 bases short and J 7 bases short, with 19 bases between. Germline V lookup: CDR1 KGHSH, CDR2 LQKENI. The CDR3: CASSRLPRQDAGYTF. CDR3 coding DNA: TGTGCCAGCTCACGACTGCCCCGACAGGATGCTGGCTACACCTTC.

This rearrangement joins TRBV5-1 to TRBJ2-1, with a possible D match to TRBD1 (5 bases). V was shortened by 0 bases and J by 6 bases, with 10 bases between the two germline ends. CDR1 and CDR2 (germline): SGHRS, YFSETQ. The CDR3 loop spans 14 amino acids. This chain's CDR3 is CASSLAGQGNEQFF. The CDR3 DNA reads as TGCGCCAGCAGCTTGGCCGGGCAGGGCAATGAGCAGTTCTTC.

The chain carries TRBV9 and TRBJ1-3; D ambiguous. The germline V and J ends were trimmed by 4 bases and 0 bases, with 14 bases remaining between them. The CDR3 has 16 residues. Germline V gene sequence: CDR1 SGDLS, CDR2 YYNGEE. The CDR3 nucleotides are TGTGCCAGCAGCCCTAGAGGGTCTTCCTCTGGAAACACCATATATTTT. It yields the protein CASSPRGSSSGNTIYF.

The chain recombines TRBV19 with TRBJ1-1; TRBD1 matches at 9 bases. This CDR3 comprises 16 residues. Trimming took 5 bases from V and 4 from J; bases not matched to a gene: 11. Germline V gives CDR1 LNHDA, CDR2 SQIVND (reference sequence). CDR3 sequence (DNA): TGTGCCAGTAGTCTCCGGACAGGGGCAGGCGGCACTGAAGCTTTCTTT. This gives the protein CASSLRTGAGGTEAFF.

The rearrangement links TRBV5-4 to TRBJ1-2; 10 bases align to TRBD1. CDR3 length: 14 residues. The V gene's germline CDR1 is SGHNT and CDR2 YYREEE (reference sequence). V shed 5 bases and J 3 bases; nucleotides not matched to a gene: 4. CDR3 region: CASRDRGSDYGYTF. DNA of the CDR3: TGTGCCAGCAGGGACAGGGGGTCTGACTATGGCTACACCTTC.

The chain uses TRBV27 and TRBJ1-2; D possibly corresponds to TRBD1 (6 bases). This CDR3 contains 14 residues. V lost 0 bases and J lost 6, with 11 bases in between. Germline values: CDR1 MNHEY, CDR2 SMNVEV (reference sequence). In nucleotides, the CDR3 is TGTGCCAGCAGTTTATCGGAAGGGGGAAATGGCTACACCTTC. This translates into CASSLSEGGNGYTF.

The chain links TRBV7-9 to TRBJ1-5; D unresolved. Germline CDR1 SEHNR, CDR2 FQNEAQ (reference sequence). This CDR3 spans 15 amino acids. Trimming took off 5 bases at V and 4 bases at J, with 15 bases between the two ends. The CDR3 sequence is CASSQSGGGNQPQHF. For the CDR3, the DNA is TGTGCCAGCAGCCAAAGCGGAGGCGGGAATCAGCCCCAGCATTTT.

CDR3 in DNA: TGTGCCAGCAGCCAAGTCGGACAGGGATACGGGACAGAGACCCAGTACTTC. Its translation: CASSQVGQGYGTETQYF. V gene TRBV3-1 (or the pseudogene TRBV3-2) combines with J gene TRBJ2-5; TRBD1 matches at 8 bases. Looked up from germline, CDR1 is LGHDT and CDR2 is YNNKEL (reference sequence). With V trimmed by 1 base and J by 4 bases, 11 bases remained unmatched. The CDR3 has 17 residues.

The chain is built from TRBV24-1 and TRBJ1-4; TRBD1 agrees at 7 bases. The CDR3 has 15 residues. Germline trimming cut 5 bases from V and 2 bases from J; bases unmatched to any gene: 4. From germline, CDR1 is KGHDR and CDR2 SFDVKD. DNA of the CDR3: TGTGCCACCAGTGGTCCGACAGGGACTAATGAAAAACTGTTTTTT. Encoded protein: CATSGPTGTNEKLFF.

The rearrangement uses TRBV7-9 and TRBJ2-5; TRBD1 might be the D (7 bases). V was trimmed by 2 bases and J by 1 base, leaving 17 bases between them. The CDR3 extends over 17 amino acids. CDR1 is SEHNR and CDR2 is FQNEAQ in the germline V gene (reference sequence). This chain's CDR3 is CASSLITGVGGQETQYF. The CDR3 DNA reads TGTGCCAGCAGCTTAATAACAGGGGTCGGGGGCCAAGAGACCCAGTACTTC. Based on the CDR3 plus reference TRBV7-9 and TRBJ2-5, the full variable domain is DTGVSQNPRHKITKRGQNVTFRCDPISEHNRLYWYRQTLGQGPEFLTYFQNEAQLEKSRLLSDRFSAERPKGSFSTLEIQRTEQGDSAMYLCASSLITGVGGQETQYFGPGTRLLVL.

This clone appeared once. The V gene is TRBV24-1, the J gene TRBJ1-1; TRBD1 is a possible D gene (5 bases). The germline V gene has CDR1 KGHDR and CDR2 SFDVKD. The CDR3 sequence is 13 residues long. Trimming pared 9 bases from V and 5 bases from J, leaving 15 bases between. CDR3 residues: CATSRAGDTEAFF. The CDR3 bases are TGTGCCACCTCCAGGGCGGGGGATACTGAAGCTTTCTTT.